This T cell receptor (beta chain) was captured in a study of CD8+ T cells in alopecia areata. For the study at large: Those treated were given oral tofacitinib at 5 to 10 mg twice daily.

Study-level points and caveats: Treatment with tofacitinib significantly lowered scalp clonality and reduced expanded CD8+ clones among the top 100. Clarity of TCR sharing across patients fell short of that in mice, possibly HLA-related.

In each case, RNA was isolated and then reverse transcribed into cDNA as the sequencing template. Only in-frame clones appear in the TCRdb table, and some are missing; sequencing was by immunoSEQ multiplex PCR. The profile shows about 190,000 clones, under 60% of them singletons. Germline V gene lookup returns CDR1 MNHNS and CDR2 SASEGT. This CDR3 contains 13 residues. Trimming shortened V by 5 bases and J by 0 bases, and 8 bases separated the two germline ends. Treatment indicated: oral pan-JAK inhibitor, 5-10 mg twice daily. Worth noting for this clone: Antigen unknown.

The sequencing used CD8+ T cells sorted from blood, collected at week 24, from a patient treated with tofacitinib. This sequence joins TRBV6-1 and TRBJ2-7, with D possibly matching TRBD1 (5 bases). The receptor was derived from a human donor with alopecia areata. CDR3 coding DNA: TGTGCCAGCAGTAGACAGTCCTCCTACGAGCAGTACTTC. Amino acid sequence: CASSRQSSYEQYF.